This T cell receptor beta chain appears in the sequencing data of a study of cytomegalovirus exposure and HLA in healthy donors. Study observations and caveats: Published work reported that the classifier diagnosed cytomegalovirus status with high specificity and sensitivity. The investigators catalogued about 170 TCR beta chains as cytomegalovirus-associated.

As to this clone: The antigen is unknown.

Using immunoSEQ multiplex PCR, the repertoire was profiled, and TCRdb retains in-frame clones only, with some absent. The sample lists 100,000 to 150,000 clones; about 96% were seen once. Germline lookup yields CDR1 MDHEN and CDR2 SYDVKM. The CDR3 covers 15 residues. Trimming pared 4 bases from V and 12 bases from J, leaving 22 bases between. The TCR comes from a young man in good health and CMV-seronegative. The specimen sequenced was PBMCs. The chain couples TRBV28 to TRBJ2-1, with D perhaps matching TRBD1 (8 bases). CDR3: CASSSTGDYPAGQFF. The CDR3 coding sequence is TGTGCCAGCAGTTCGACAGGGGACTACCCCGCAGGGCAGTTCTTC.